This T cell receptor beta chain was captured by sequencing in a study of cytomegalovirus exposure and HLA in healthy donors. Study-wide findings and caveats: CMV antigen specificity was confirmed in vitro for a few CMV-associated chains. Follow-up analysis later connected one missense variant in DCLRE1C with trimming of TCR beta V- and J-genes. Several V segments, TRBV6-2 and TRBV6-3 among them, could not be told apart and were dropped.

Remarks on this clone: The antigen is undetermined.

The CDR3 spans 12 residues. V was shortened by 4 bases and J by 5 bases, with 8 bases between the two germline ends. Germline CDR1 reads ENHRY; CDR2 reads SYGVKD. In the PCR, 60 Vbeta and 13 Jbeta primers were used. TCRdb's table, derived via immunoSEQ multiplex PCR, lists solely in-frame clones and lacks some. The data show 200,000 to 250,000 clones, 70% to 85% seen once. Regarding donors, all were healthy bone marrow donors. The sequenced material came from PBMCs. The chain carries TRBV10-3 and TRBJ2-5; a weak D match, TRBD2 (5 bases). The clonotype originates from a woman in her fifties or sixties in good health and CMV-seropositive. CDR3 sequence: CAISGGMETQYF. The CDR3 region has the DNA TGTGCCATCAGTGGAGGGATGGAGACCCAGTACTTC.